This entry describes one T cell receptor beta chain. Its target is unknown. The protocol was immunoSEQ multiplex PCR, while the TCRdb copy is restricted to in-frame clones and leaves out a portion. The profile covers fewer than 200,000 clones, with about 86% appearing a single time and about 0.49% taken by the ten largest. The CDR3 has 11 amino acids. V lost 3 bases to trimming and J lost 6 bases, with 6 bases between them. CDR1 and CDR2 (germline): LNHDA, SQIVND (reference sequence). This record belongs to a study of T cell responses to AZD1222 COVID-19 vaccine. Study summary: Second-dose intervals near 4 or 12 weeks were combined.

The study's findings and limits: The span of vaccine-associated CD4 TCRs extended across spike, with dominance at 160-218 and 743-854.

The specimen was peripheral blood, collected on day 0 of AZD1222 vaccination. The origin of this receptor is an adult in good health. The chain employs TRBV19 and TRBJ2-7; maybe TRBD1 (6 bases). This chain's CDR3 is CASSMGAEQYF. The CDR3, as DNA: TGTGCCAGTAGTATGGGGGCCGAGCAGTACTTC.